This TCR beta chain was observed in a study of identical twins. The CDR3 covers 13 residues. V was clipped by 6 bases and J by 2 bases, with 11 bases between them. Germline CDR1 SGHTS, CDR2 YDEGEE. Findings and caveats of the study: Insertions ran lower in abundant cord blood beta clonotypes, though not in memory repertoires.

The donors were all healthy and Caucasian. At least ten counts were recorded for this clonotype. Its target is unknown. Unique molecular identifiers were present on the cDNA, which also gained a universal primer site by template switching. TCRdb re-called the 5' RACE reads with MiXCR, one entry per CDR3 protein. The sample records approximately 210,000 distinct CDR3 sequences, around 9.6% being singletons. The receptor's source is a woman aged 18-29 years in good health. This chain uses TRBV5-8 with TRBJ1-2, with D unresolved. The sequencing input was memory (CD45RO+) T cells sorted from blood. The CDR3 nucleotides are TGTGCCAGCAAACGAGACGGCAACTATGGCTACACCTTC. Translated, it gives CASKRDGNYGYTF.